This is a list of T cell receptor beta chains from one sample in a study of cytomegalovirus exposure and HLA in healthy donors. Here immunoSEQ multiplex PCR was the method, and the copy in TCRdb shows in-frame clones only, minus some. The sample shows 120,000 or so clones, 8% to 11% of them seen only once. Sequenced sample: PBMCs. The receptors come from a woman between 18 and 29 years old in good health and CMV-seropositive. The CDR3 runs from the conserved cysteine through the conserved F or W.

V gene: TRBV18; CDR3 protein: CASSPPTTRGQPQHF
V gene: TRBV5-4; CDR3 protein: CASSLGGPGVYGYTF
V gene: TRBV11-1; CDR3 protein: CASSSRDREKTQYF
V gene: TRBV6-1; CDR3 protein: CASIVPRRAFF
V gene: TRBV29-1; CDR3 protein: CSVEDFGGTAKNIQYF
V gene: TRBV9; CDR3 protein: CASSPGLAVTDTQYF
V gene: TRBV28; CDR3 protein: CASSPDRVNTIYF
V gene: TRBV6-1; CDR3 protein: CASSSDSPNEQFF
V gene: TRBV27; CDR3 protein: CASSLLGGSYNEQFF
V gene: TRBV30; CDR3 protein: CAWSVGPGGYEQYF
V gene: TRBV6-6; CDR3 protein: CASSSNTRQGAYEQYF